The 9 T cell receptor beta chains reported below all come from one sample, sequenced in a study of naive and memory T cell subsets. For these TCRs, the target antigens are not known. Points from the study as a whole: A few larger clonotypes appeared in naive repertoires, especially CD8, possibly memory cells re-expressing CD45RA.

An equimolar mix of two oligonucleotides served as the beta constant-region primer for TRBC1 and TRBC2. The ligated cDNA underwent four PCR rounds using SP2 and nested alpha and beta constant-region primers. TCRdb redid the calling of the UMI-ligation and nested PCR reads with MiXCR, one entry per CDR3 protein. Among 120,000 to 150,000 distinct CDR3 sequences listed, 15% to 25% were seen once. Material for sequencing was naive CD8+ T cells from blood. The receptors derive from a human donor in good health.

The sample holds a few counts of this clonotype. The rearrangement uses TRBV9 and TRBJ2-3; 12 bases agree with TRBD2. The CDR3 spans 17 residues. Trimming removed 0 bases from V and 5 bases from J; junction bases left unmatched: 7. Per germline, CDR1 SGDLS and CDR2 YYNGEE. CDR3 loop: CASSVGFRTSGEDTQYF. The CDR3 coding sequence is TGTGCCAGCAGCGTAGGTTTCAGGACTAGCGGGGAAGATACGCAGTATTTT.

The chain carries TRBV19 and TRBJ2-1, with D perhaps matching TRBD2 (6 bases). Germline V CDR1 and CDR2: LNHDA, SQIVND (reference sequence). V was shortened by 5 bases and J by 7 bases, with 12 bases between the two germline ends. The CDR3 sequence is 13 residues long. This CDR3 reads CASSGTVRNEQFF. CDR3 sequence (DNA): TGTGCCAGTAGTGGGACTGTTAGGAATGAGCAGTTCTTC.

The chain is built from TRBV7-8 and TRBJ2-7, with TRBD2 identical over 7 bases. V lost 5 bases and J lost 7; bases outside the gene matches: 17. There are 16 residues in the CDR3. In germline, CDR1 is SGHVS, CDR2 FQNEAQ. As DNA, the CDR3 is TGTGCCAGCAGCCCCCCTCGGGTAGCGGGCTTCGGGGAGCAGTACTTC. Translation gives CASSPPRVAGFGEQYF.

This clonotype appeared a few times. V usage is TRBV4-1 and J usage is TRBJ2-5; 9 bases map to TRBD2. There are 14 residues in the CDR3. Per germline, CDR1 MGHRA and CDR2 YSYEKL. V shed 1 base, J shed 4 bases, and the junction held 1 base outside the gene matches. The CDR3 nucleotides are TGCGCCAGCAGCCAAGGACTAGCGGCAGAGACCCAGTACTTC. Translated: CASSQGLAAETQYF.

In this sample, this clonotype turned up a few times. The CDR3 reads CASSIRVWVHEQFF. The DNA for the CDR3 is TGTGCCAGTAGTATCAGGGTTTGGGTTCATGAGCAGTTCTTC. This chain joins TRBV19 and TRBJ2-1, with a possible D match to TRBD1 (5 bases). Trimming left V 3 bases short and J 8 bases short, with 14 bases between. Germline assignment: CDR1 LNHDA and CDR2 SQIVND (reference sequence). The CDR3 runs to 14 residues.

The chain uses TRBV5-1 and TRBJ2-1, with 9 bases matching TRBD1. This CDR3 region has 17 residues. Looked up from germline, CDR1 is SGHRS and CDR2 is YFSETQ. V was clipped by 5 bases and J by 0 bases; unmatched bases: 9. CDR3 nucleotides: TGCGCCAGCAGATTGACAGGGGGGAGTAGCTCCTACAATGAGCAGTTCTTC. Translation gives CASRLTGGSSSYNEQFF.

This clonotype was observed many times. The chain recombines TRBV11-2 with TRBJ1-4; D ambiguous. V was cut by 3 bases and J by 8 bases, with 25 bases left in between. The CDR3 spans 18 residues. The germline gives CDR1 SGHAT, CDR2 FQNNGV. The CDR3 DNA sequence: TGTGCCAGCAGCTTGGAGACCCGGTTCGTAATCTCTGGCGAAAAACTGTTTTTT. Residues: CASSLETRFVISGEKLFF.

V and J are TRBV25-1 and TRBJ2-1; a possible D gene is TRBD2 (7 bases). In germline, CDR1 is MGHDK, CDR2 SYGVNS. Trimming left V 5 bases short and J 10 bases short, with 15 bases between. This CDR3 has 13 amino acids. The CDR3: CASSLGGGYEQFF. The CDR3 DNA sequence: TGTGCCAGCAGTTTGGGAGGGGGATACGAGCAGTTCTTC.

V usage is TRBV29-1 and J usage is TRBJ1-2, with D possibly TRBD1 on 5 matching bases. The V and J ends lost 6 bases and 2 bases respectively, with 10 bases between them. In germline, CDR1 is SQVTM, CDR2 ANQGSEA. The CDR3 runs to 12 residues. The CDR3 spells CSVRRENYGYTF. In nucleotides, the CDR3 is TGCAGCGTGCGCAGGGAGAACTATGGCTACACCTTC.